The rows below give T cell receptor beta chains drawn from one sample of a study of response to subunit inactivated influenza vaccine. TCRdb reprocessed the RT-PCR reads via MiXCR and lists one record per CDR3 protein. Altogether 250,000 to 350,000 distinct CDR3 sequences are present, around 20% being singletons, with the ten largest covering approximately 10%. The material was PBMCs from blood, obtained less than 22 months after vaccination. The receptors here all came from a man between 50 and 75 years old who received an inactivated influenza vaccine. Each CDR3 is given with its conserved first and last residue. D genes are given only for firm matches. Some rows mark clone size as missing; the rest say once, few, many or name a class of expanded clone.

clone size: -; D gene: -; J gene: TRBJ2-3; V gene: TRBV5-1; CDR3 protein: CASRDSSTDTQYF; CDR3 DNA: TGCGCCAGCAGGGACAGTTCAACAGATACGCAGTATTTT
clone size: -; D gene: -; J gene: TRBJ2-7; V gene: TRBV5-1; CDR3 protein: CASSASGTPSYEQYF; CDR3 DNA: TGCGCCAGCAGCGCCTCCGGGACTCCCTCCTACGAGCAGTACTTC
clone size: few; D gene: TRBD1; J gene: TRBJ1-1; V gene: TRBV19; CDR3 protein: CASSEPGTGRAEAFF; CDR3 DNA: TGTGCCAGTAGTGAACCCGGGACAGGGAGGGCTGAAGCTTTCTTT
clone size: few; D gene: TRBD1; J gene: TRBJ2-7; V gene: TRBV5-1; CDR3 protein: CASSHGTGGSNEQYF; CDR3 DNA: TGCGCCAGCAGCCATGGGACAGGGGGCTCAAACGAGCAGTACTTC
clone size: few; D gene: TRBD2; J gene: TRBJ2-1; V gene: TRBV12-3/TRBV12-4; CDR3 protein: CASSLRGLAGAERSSYNEQFF; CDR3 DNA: TGTGCCAGCAGTTTAAGGGGACTAGCGGGAGCGGAGAGGAGCTCCTACAATGAGCAGTTCTTC
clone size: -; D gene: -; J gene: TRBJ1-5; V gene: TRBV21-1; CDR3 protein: CASSKEEGQGFHQPQHF; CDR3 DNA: TGTGCCAGCAGCAAAGAGGAGGGACAGGGATTTCATCAGCCCCAGCATTTT
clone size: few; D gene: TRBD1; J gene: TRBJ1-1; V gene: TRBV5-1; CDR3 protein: CASSPDRAWGAFF; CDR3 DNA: TGCGCCAGCAGCCCGGACAGGGCCTGGGGGGCTTTCTTT
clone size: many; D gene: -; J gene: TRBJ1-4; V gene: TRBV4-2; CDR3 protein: CASSHSGEKLFF; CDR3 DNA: TGTGCCAGCAGCCACTCGGGTGAAAAACTGTTTTTT
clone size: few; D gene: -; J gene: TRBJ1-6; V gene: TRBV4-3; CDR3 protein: CASSQGTSNGSPLHF; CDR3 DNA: TGCGCCAGCAGCCAAGGGACCTCCAACGGTTCACCCCTCCACTTT
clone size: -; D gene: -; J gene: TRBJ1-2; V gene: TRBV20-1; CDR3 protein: CSAMRRNYGYTF; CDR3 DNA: TGCAGTGCTATGCGGCGTAACTATGGCTACACCTTC
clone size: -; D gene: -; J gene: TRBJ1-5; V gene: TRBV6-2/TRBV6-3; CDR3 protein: CATTQGYSNQPQHF; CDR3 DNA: TGTGCCACTACGCAGGGGTATAGCAATCAGCCCCAGCATTTT